This T cell receptor (beta chain) was identified during a study of blood T cell repertoires in COVID-19. Across the study: The samples span acute and convalescent COVID-19 from the United States, Italy and Spain. Sources were T cells, B-cell-depleted T cells, or PBMCs; the material itself was cDNA or gDNA.

Original processing notes: Using reference gene primer amplification, nucleated cell counts were estimated. TCRdb's table, derived via immunoSEQ multiplex PCR, lists solely in-frame clones and lacks some. V and J calls and clone size are as listed in that table; D and trimming were resolved from the DNA. Seen here are about 27,000 clones, around 83% observed once, and the top ten hold about two thirds. With 2 bases clipped from V and 8 bases from J, the junction kept 5 bases outside the gene matches. Germline assignment: CDR1 MNHEY and CDR2 SVGAGI. The CDR3 runs 14 residues. The V call is TRBV6-5, the J call TRBJ1-4; 7 bases match TRBD1. This TCR was sampled from a man between 65 and 85 years old with acute or convalescent COVID-19. Material: peripheral blood. CDR3 DNA sequence: TGTGCCAGCAGTTACATCGAGGGGGCCGAAAAACTGTTTTTT. It yields the protein CASSYIEGAEKLFF.